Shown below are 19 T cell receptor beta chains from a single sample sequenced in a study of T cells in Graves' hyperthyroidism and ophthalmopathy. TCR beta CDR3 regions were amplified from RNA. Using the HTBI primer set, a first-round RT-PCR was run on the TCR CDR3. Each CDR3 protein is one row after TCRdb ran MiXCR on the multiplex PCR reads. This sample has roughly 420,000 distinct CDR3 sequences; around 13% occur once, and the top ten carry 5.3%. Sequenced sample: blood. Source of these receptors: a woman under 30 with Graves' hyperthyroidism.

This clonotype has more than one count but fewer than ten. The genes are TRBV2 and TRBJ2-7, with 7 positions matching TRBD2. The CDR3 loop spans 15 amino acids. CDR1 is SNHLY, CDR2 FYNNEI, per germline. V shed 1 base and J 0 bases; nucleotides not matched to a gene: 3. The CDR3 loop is CASSEGGGSSYEQYF. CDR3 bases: TGTGCCAGCAGTGAAGGGGGGGGGAGCTCCTACGAGCAGTACTTC.

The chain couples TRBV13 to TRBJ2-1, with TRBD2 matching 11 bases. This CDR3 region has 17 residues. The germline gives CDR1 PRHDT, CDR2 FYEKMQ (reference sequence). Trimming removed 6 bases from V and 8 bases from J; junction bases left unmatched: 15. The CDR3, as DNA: TGTGCCAGCAGTCGAACTAGCGGGAGTTTTCGCCAGGATGAGCAGTTCTTC. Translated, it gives CASSRTSGSFRQDEQFF.

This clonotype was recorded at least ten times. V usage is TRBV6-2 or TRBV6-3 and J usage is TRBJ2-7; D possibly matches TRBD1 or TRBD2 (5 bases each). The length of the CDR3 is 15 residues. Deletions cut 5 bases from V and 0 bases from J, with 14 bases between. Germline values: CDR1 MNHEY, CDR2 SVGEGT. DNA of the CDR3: TGTGCCAGCAGTCGTGTTTCAGGGAGCTCCTACGAGCAGTACTTC. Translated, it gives CASSRVSGSSYEQYF.

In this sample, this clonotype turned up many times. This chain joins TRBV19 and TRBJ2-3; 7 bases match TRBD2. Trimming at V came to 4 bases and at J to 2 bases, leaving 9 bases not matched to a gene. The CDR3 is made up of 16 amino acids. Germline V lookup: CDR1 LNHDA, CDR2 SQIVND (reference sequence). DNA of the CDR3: TGTGCCAGTAGTAAAAGGGCTAGCGGCAACACAGATACGCAGTATTTT. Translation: CASSKRASGNTDTQYF.

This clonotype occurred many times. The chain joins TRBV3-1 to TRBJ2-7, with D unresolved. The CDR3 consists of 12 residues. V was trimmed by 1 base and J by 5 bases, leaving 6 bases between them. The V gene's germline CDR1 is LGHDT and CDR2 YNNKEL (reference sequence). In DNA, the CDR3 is TGTGCCAGCAGCCAAGCCAGCGACGAGCAGTACTTC. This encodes CASSQASDEQYF.

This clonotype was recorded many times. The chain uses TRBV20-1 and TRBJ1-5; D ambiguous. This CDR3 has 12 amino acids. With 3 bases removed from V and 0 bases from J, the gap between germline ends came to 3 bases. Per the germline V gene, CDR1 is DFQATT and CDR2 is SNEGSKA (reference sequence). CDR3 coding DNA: TGCAGTGCTAGTTATAGCAATCAGCCCCAGCATTTT. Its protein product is CSASYSNQPQHF.

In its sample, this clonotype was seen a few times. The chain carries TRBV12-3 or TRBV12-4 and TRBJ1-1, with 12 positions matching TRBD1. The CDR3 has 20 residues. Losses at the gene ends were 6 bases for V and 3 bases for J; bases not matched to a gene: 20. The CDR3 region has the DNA TGTGCCAGCAGAGACTCCTATGCAATAAGGGACAGGGGGCGGTACACTGAAGCTTTCTTT. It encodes CASRDSYAIRDRGRYTEAFF.

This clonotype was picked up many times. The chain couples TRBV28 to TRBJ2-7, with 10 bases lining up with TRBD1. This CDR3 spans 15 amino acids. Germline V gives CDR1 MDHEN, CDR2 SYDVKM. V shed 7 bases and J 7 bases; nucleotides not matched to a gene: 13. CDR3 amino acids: CASTPGDRGLSEQYF. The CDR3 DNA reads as TGTGCCAGCACTCCCGGGGACAGGGGCTTATCGGAGCAGTACTTC.

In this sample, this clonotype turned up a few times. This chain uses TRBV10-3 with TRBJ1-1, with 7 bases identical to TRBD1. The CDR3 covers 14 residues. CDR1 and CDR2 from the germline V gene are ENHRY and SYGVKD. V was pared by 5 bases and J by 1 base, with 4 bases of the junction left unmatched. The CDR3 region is CAISRQGQNTEAFF. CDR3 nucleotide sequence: TGTGCCATCAGTCGACAGGGACAGAACACTGAAGCTTTCTTT.

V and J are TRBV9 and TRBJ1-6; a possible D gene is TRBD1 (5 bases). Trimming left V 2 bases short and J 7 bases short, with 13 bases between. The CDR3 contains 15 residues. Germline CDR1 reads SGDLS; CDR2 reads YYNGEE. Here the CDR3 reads CASSVQGSGNSPLHF. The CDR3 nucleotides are TGTGCCAGCAGCGTCCAGGGTTCGGGAAATTCACCCCTCCACTTT.

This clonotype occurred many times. The CDR3: CASSASGTGFSEQYF. For the CDR3, the DNA is TGTGCCAGCAGCGCCTCCGGGACAGGGTTCAGCGAGCAGTACTTC. The rearrangement joins TRBV7-8 to TRBJ2-7; 9 bases agree with TRBD1. CDR1 SGHVS and CDR2 FQNEAQ come from the germline V gene. The CDR3 has 15 amino acids. V lost 5 bases and J lost 6; bases outside the gene matches: 11.

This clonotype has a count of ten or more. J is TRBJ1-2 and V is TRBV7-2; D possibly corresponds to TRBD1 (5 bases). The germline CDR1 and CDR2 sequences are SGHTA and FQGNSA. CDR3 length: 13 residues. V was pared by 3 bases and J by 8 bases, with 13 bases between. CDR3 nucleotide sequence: TGTGCCAGCAGCTTGGATTCGGCAGGGGGCTACACCTTC. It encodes CASSLDSAGGYTF.

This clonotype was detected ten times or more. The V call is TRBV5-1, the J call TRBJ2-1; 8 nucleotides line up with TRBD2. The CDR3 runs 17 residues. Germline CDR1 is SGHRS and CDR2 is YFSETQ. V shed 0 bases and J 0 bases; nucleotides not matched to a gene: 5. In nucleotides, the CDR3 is TGCGCCAGCAGCTTGGGTGTGAGCGGGAGCTCCTACAATGAGCAGTTCTTC. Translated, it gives CASSLGVSGSSYNEQFF.

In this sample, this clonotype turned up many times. The CDR3 DNA sequence: TGTGCCAGCAGGGGGCCCAAGGGACTAGCGGGAGGGCTCAATGAGCAGTTCTTC. Translating it yields CASRGPKGLAGGLNEQFF. This chain connects TRBV7-2 to TRBJ2-1, with 16 positions matching TRBD2. The CDR3 runs 18 residues. V trimming: 6 bases; J trimming: 6 bases; junction bases outside the gene matches: 11. Germline values: CDR1 SGHTA, CDR2 FQGNSA.

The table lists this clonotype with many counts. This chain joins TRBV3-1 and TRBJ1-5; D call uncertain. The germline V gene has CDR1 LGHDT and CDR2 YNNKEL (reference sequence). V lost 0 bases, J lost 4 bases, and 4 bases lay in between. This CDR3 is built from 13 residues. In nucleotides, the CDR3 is TGTGCCAGCAGCCAAGATCTGAATCAGCCCCAGCATTTT. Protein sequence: CASSQDLNQPQHF.

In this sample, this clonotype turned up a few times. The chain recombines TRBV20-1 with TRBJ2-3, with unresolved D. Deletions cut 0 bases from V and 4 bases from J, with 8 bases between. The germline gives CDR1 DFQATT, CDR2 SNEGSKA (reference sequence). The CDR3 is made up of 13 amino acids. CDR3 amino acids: CSARDLLPDTQYF. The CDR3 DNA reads TGCAGTGCTAGAGATCTTCTACCAGATACGCAGTATTTT.

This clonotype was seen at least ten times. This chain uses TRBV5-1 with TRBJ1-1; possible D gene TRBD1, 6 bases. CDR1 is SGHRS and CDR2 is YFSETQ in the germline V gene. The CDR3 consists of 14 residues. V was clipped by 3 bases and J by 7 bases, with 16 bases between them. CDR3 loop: CASSSGHKEGEAFF. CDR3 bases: TGCGCCAGCAGCTCGGGACATAAAGAGGGTGAAGCTTTCTTT.

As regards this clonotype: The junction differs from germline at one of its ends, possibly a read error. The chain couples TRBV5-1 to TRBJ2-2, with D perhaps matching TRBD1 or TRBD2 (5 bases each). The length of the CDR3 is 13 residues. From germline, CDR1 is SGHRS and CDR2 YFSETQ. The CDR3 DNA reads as TGCGCCAGCAGCTTGTCAGGGACCGGGGAGCTGGTTTTT. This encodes CASSLSGTGELVF.

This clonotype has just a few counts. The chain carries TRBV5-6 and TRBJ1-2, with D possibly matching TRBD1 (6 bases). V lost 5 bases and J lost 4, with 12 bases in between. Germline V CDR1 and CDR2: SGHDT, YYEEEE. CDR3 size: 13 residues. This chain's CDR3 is CASRLGQIYGYTF. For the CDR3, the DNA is TGTGCCAGCAGACTAGGACAGATCTATGGCTACACCTTC.